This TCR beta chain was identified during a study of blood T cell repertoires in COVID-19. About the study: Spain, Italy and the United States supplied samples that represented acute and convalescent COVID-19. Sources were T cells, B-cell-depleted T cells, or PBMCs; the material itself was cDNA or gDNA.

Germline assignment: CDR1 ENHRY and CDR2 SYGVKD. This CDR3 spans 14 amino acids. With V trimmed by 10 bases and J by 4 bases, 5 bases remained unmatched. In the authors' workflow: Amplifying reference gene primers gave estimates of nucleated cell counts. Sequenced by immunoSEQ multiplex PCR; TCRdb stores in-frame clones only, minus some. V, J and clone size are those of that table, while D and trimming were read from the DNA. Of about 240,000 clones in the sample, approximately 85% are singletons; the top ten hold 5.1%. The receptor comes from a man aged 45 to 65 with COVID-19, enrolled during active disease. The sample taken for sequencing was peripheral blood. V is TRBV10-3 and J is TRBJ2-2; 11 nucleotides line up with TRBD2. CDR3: CATGTSGFTGELFF. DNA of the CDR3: TGTGCCACCGGGACTAGCGGATTCACCGGGGAGCTGTTTTTT.